This entry features one T cell receptor beta chain sequence. The antigen is undetermined. Here immunoSEQ multiplex PCR was the method, and the copy in TCRdb shows in-frame clones only, minus some. The sample totals 150,000 or so clones. The sample belongs to a study of T cell responses to AZD1222 COVID-19 vaccine. Study-wide results and limits: The study found vaccine-associated CD4 TCRs spanning spike, dominant at 160-218 and 743-854. Without day 14 samples, only post-peak T cell repertoires were studied. Among the donors, most were white British and more were female, and clonal diversity was possibly underestimated.

The CDR3 is 16 amino acids. CDR1 is LGHDT and CDR2 is YNNKEL in the germline V gene (reference sequence). V lost 2 bases to trimming and J lost 0 bases, with 11 bases between them. The source is an adult in good health. The V call is TRBV3-1 (or the pseudogene TRBV3-2), the J call TRBJ2-1, with no clear D. The sample was peripheral blood. CDR3: CASSQPGMSSYNEQFF. The CDR3 DNA reads as TGTGCCAGCAGCCAACCCGGAATGAGCTCCTACAATGAGCAGTTCTTC.